This entry lists 28 T cell receptor beta chains sequenced from one sample in a study of cytomegalovirus exposure and HLA in healthy donors. Primers included in the PCR were 60 Vbeta and 13 Jbeta primers. TCRdb's copy holds only in-frame clones and misses some; the assay was immunoSEQ multiplex PCR. The sample contains roughly 120,000 clones, over 75% of which appear only once. Sequences were obtained from PBMCs. The receptor source for this set is a woman aged 18-29 years in good health and CMV-seronegative.

The chain has TRBV7-6 and TRBJ2-7; weak D call: TRBD2 (5 bases). This CDR3 has 12 residues. With 5 bases removed from V and 5 bases from J, the gap between germline ends came to 10 bases. Germline values: CDR1 SGHVS, CDR2 FNYEAQ. CDR3 sequence reads: CASSPSGDEQYF. CDR3 nucleotides: TGTGCCAGCAGCCCGTCCGGGGACGAGCAGTACTTC.

CDR3 nucleotides: TGTGCCAGCAGGGCGCTTGACAGGGGGCCGAACGAGCAGTACTTC. It specifies CASRALDRGPNEQYF. The rearrangement links TRBV6-6 to TRBJ2-7, with 10 bases that match TRBD1. The CDR3 runs to 15 residues. Trimming at V came to 6 bases and at J to 5 bases, leaving 10 bases not matched to a gene. CDR1 is MNHNY, CDR2 SVGAGI, per germline (reference sequence).

J is TRBJ2-1 and V is TRBV29-1; 12 bases line up with TRBD2. J lost 3 bases, V lost 7 bases, and 1 base had no gene match. The CDR3 covers 13 residues. CDR1 is SQVTM, CDR2 ANQGSEA, per germline. The CDR3 here is CSATSGSYNEQFF. In DNA form, the CDR3 reads TGCAGCGCGACTAGCGGGAGCTACAATGAGCAGTTCTTC.

The CDR3 DNA follows: TGTGCCAGCTCATCTACGGAAGAGACCCAGTACTTC. Translation gives CASSSTEETQYF. The rearrangement uses TRBV18 and TRBJ2-5; no clear D gene. The germline V and J ends were trimmed by 5 bases and 3 bases, with 7 bases remaining between them. Germline V lookup: CDR1 KGHSH, CDR2 LQKENI. The CDR3 contains 12 residues. The full variable domain, completed using reference TRBV18 and TRBJ2-5, is NAGVMQNPRHLVRRRGQEARLRCSPMKGHSHVYWYRQLPEEGLKFMVYLQKENIIDESGMPKERFSAEFPKEGPSILRIQQVVRGDSAAYFCASSSTEETQYFGPGTRLLVL.

The chain is built from TRBV6-5 and TRBJ1-2, with D uncertain. Germline CDR1 and CDR2: MNHEY and SVGAGI. The CDR3 has 14 residues. Trimming took 0 bases from V and 3 from J, leaving 8 bases between them. The CDR3, as DNA: TGTGCCAGCAGTTACTCGATGTCAGACTATGGCTACACCTTC. Its translation is CASSYSMSDYGYTF.

The chain combines TRBV19 with TRBJ2-3, with unresolved D. This CDR3 contains 14 residues. V was pared by 1 base and J by 0 bases, with 5 bases between. Per the germline V gene, CDR1 is LNHDA and CDR2 is SQIVND (reference sequence). CDR3 residues: CASSIGASTDTQYF. The CDR3, as DNA: TGTGCCAGTAGTATAGGAGCTAGCACAGATACGCAGTATTTT.

This clone occurred once. The rearrangement joins TRBV7-3 to TRBJ2-7; 8 nucleotides agree with TRBD2. Germline V gives CDR1 SGHTA, CDR2 FQGTGA. V shed 5 bases and J 0 bases; nucleotides not matched to a gene: 6. This CDR3 comprises 15 residues. The CDR3 DNA is TGTGCCAGCAGCCCCACTAGCGGCTCCTCCTACGAGCAGTACTTC. This codes for CASSPTSGSSYEQYF. The full variable domain, its missing parts supplied by reference TRBV7-3 and TRBJ2-7, is GAGVSQTPSNKVTEKGKYVELRCDPISGHTALYWYRQSLGQGPEFLIYFQGTGAADDSGLPNDRFFAVRPEGSVSTLKIQRTERGDSAVYLCASSPTSGSSYEQYFGPGTRLTVT.

The chain recombines TRBV5-1 with TRBJ2-3; TRBD1 aligns across 8 bases. CDR1 and CDR2 (germline): SGHRS, YFSETQ. V trimming: 4 bases; J trimming: 5 bases; junction bases outside the gene matches: 6. This CDR3 comprises 14 residues. This CDR3 is CASSTGQGEDTQYF. CDR3 DNA: TGCGCCAGCAGCACCGGACAGGGCGAAGATACGCAGTATTTT.

This chain joins TRBV4-2 and TRBJ2-3; D remains ambiguous. Germline V gene data show CDR1 as LGHNA and CDR2 as YNFKEQ. V lost 5 bases to trimming and J lost 2 bases, with 17 bases between them. The CDR3 contains 16 residues. The CDR3 region has the DNA TGTGCCAGCAGCGCCGTTGGGCTGCCTTCCACAGATACGCAGTATTTT. Its protein is CASSAVGLPSTDTQYF.

The V gene is TRBV5-6, the J gene TRBJ2-1, with 10 bases that match TRBD2. With 3 bases clipped from V and 5 bases from J, the junction kept 5 bases outside the gene matches. CDR3 size: 15 residues. Germline CDR1 is SGHDT and CDR2 is YYEEEE. CDR3 DNA: TGTGCCAGCAGCTATACTAGCGGGATTAACAATGAGCAGTTCTTC. Its protein is CASSYTSGINNEQFF.

This sequence joins TRBV7-9 and TRBJ1-2; weak D call: TRBD1 (6 bases). The CDR3 is 13 amino acids. Germline V gives CDR1 SEHNR, CDR2 FQNEAQ (reference sequence). The V gene lost 5 bases and the J gene lost 8 bases, with 15 bases spanning the gap. The chain's CDR3 is CASSPGTSAGYTF. The CDR3 coding sequence is TGTGCCAGCAGCCCCGGGACATCAGCGGGCTACACCTTC.

This chain uses TRBV9 with TRBJ1-1, with 8 bases fitting TRBD1. V gave up 2 bases and J gave up 1 base; unmatched junction bases: 1. Germline CDR1 is SGDLS and CDR2 is YYNGEE. The CDR3 runs 14 residues. The CDR3 nucleotides are TGTGCCAGCAGCGTGGGGACAGGGAACACTGAAGCTTTCTTT. Protein sequence: CASSVGTGNTEAFF.

This sequence joins TRBV19 and TRBJ2-6, with D perhaps matching TRBD1 (5 bases). CDR1 and CDR2 from the germline V gene are LNHDA and SQIVND (reference sequence). Trimming removed 8 bases at V and 0 bases at J, with 14 bases between. The CDR3 loop spans 16 amino acids. CDR3 in amino acids: CASSQGVRSGANVLTF. Here the CDR3 DNA reads TGTGCCAGTTCTCAGGGTGTCCGCTCTGGGGCCAACGTCCTGACTTTC.

The gene calls are TRBV11-3 and TRBJ2-7; D is unresolved. Trimming left V 5 bases short and J 6 bases short, with 11 bases between. The CDR3 consists of 12 residues. The V gene's germline CDR1 is SGHNT and CDR2 YENEEA. The CDR3 sequence: CASSLGPSEQYF. The CDR3 DNA reads TGTGCCAGCAGCCTTGGGCCTTCCGAGCAGTACTTC.

This clone was observed a few times. V gene TRBV11-3 combines with J gene TRBJ2-3; 11 nucleotides match TRBD2. This CDR3 is 15 amino acids long. J lost 6 bases, V lost 5 bases, and 7 bases had no gene match. Germline loops: CDR1 SGHNT, CDR2 YENEEA. CDR3 sequence (DNA): TGTGCCAGCAGCCTAGGGACTAGCGGCGAGGATACGCAGTATTTT. As protein: CASSLGTSGEDTQYF.

The CDR3 bases are TGTGCCAGCAGCGGGCCGACAGGGAACACTGAAGCTTTCTTT. It encodes CASSGPTGNTEAFF. The chain links TRBV9 to TRBJ1-1, with a weak D call TRBD1 (6 bases). The germline V gene has CDR1 SGDLS and CDR2 YYNGEE. V lost 3 bases and J 1 base, leaving 10 bases between the germline ends. This CDR3 comprises 14 residues.

The rearrangement joins TRBV5-1 to TRBJ2-7; perhaps TRBD1 as D (5 bases). V lost 0 bases, J lost 7 bases, and 11 bases lay in between. The CDR3 has 13 residues. Germline V gene data show CDR1 as SGHRS and CDR2 as YFSETQ. The CDR3 loop reads CASSLAPGQEQYF. CDR3 coding DNA: TGCGCCAGCAGCTTGGCCCCAGGGCAGGAGCAGTACTTC.

This clone has just one count. The genes are TRBV5-1 and TRBJ1-1; 7 nucleotides match TRBD1. The V gene's germline CDR1 is SGHRS and CDR2 YFSETQ. The V gene end was trimmed by 2 bases and the J gene end by 1 base; junction bases not matched to a gene: 2. The CDR3 sequence is 14 residues long. CDR3 sequence: CASSFDRANTEAFF. For the CDR3, the DNA is TGCGCCAGCAGCTTTGACAGGGCGAACACTGAAGCTTTCTTT.

Only one count was recorded for this clone. CDR3 loop: CASSVSQEDYGYTF. The CDR3 DNA is TGTGCCAGCAGCGTCTCTCAGGAGGACTATGGCTACACCTTC. The chain joins TRBV9 to TRBJ1-2; D remains ambiguous. Looked up from germline, CDR1 is SGDLS and CDR2 is YYNGEE. The V end lost 2 bases, the J end lost 3 bases, and 11 bases lay between the germline ends. There are 14 residues in the CDR3.

The chain recombines TRBV13 with TRBJ2-3; 9 bases are a match to TRBD1. The CDR3 runs to 15 residues. J was trimmed by 5 bases and V by 5 bases; bases with no gene match: 8. Germline V gene data show CDR1 as PRHDT and CDR2 as FYEKMQ (reference sequence). The CDR3 loop reads CASSPTGGGLDTQYF. DNA of the CDR3: TGTGCCAGCAGCCCCACAGGGGGCGGGTTAGATACGCAGTATTTT.

The chain joins TRBV19 to TRBJ2-1, with 7 bases matching TRBD2. The CDR3 length is 13 residues. V dropped 6 bases and J dropped 5; count of bases not matched to a gene: 4. Germline CDR1 LNHDA, CDR2 SQIVND (reference sequence). DNA for the CDR3: TGTGCCAGTAGCGGGGGGACCGACAATGAGCAGTTCTTC. The encoded protein is CASSGGTDNEQFF.

The genes are TRBV29-1 and TRBJ2-7; 10 nucleotides line up with TRBD1. The CDR3 is made up of 12 amino acids. Germline-derived CDR1 and CDR2 are SQVTM and ANQGSEA. V gave up 3 bases and J gave up 5 bases; unmatched junction bases: 1. The CDR3 protein is CSVDGTGDEQYF. The CDR3 nucleotides read TGCAGCGTTGACGGGACAGGGGACGAGCAGTACTTC.

The chain joins TRBV11-2 to TRBJ2-7; 8 nucleotides match TRBD2. The CDR3 is made up of 17 amino acids. Trimming cost V 5 bases and J 7 bases; bases outside gene matches: 19. Germline V lookup: CDR1 SGHAT, CDR2 FQNNGV. The CDR3: CASSPIRGSGRIREQYF. In DNA, the CDR3 is TGTGCCAGCAGCCCCATTCGGGGGAGCGGGAGAATAAGGGAGCAGTACTTC.

The chain has TRBV7-8 and TRBJ2-3, with TRBD2 matching over 15 bases. The ends lost 4 bases at V and 2 bases at J; junction bases unmatched: 7. This CDR3 is 18 amino acids long. Per the germline V gene, CDR1 is SGHVS and CDR2 is FQNEAQ. The CDR3 spells CASSSGLAGGRPTDTQYF. As DNA, the CDR3 is TGTGCCAGCAGCTCCGGACTAGCGGGGGGGCGCCCCACAGATACGCAGTATTTT.

Concerning this clone: Sequence at one end of the junction differs from germline and may be a read error. This rearrangement joins TRBV5-6 to TRBJ2-6; perhaps TRBD1 as D (5 bases). This CDR3 is built from 13 residues. Germline V gene sequence: CDR1 SGHDT, CDR2 YYEEEE. The CDR3 here is CASSSFGANGLTF. For the CDR3, the DNA is TGTGCCAGCAGCTCATTTGGGGCCAACGGCCTGACTTTC.

This rearrangement joins TRBV5-1 to TRBJ2-5; 9 nucleotides align to TRBD1. CDR1 is SGHRS, CDR2 YFSETQ, per germline. V lost 5 bases, J lost 4 bases, and 21 bases stayed unmatched. The CDR3 contains 19 residues. CDR3: CASRSAAGLFSDRGETQYF. The CDR3 DNA follows: TGCGCCAGCAGATCTGCTGCGGGACTTTTCTCGGACAGGGGAGAGACCCAGTACTTC.

The V and J genes are TRBV30 and TRBJ2-3; the match to TRBD1 covers 8 bases. CDR1 is GTSNPN and CDR2 is SVGIG in the germline V gene (reference sequence). Trimming took 1 base from V and 2 from J; bases not matched to a gene: 5. CDR3 size: 15 residues. The DNA for the CDR3 is TGTGCCTGGAGTGGGGCAGGGGGCTACACAGATACGCAGTATTTT. It is translated as CAWSGAGGYTDTQYF.

This clone has a handful of counts. The V call is TRBV25-1, the J call TRBJ1-5; 7 bases map to TRBD1. Germline V gives CDR1 MGHDK, CDR2 SYGVNS. V gave up 4 bases and J gave up 5 bases; unmatched junction bases: 8. The CDR3 totals 15 residues. The CDR3 DNA is TGTGCCAGCAGTGCCGGAGGACAGGAACATCAGCCCCAGCATTTT. It is translated as CASSAGGQEHQPQHF.